Listed here are 5 T cell receptor beta chains from one sample, sequenced in a study of T cells in Graves' hyperthyroidism and ophthalmopathy. TCR beta CDR3 regions were amplified from RNA transcripts. The TCR CDR3 first-round RT-PCR relied on the HTBI primer set. TCRdb redid the calling of the multiplex PCR reads with MiXCR, one entry per CDR3 protein. The sample has around 430,000 distinct CDR3 sequences; approximately 15% are singletons. Sequencing was done on a sample of blood. Every receptor here comes from a woman aged 30 to 39 with Graves' hyperthyroidism.

Comments on this clonotype: One end of the junction does not line up with germline, which may come from a read error. V gene TRBV6-1 combines with J gene TRBJ1-5; tentative D call: TRBD1 (5 bases). Germline CDR1 MNHNS, CDR2 SASEGT. The CDR3 is 18 residues long. The CDR3 protein is CTSSEKITGAEPYQPQHF. CDR3 nucleotide sequence: TGTACCAGCAGTGAAAAGATAACTGGGGCAGAGCCGTATCAGCCCCAGCATTTT.

This chain links TRBV5-1 with TRBJ2-3; 7 positions agree with TRBD1. Germline V gene lookup returns CDR1 SGHRS and CDR2 YFSETQ. The ends lost 4 bases at V and 2 bases at J; junction bases unmatched: 7. This CDR3 is built from 15 residues. The CDR3 DNA reads as TGCGCCAGCAGCCCGGGACAGCGAGACACAGATACGCAGTATTTT. Protein product: CASSPGQRDTDTQYF.

This clonotype was seen a handful of times. The rearrangement uses TRBV27 and TRBJ2-7; possible D gene TRBD2, 5 bases. CDR1 is MNHEY and CDR2 is SMNVEV in the germline V gene (reference sequence). Between the trimmed V and J ends, which lost 2 bases and 2 bases, there was a span of 10 bases. This CDR3 spans 14 amino acids. The CDR3 nucleotides are TGTGCCAGCAGTTTAAGCCTAGCACCCTACGAGCAGTACTTC. As protein: CASSLSLAPYEQYF.

This clonotype showed up just a few times. DNA of the CDR3: TGTGCCAGCAGTGAACCGGGACTAGCCTTAGCCAAAAACATTCAGTACTTC. Protein product: CASSEPGLALAKNIQYF. The V call is TRBV2, the J call TRBJ2-4, with 9 bases lining up with TRBD2. V gave up 2 bases and J gave up 0 bases; unmatched junction bases: 5. Per the germline V gene, CDR1 is SNHLY and CDR2 is FYNNEI. This CDR3 region has 17 residues. Using reference TRBV2 and TRBJ2-4 for the parts outside the CDR3, the full variable domain is EPEVTQTPSHQVTQMGQEVILRCVPISNHLYFYWYRQILGQKVEFLVSFYNNEISEKSEIFDDQFSVERPDGSNFTLKIRSTKLEDSAMYFCASSEPGLALAKNIQYFGAGTRLSVL.

Ten or more counts support this clonotype. The V gene is TRBV12-3 or TRBV12-4, the J gene TRBJ1-5; D gene unclear. This CDR3 spans 16 amino acids. V shed 1 base and J shed 0 bases, with 10 bases lying between them. CDR3 protein: CASSLGWQISNQPQHF. The CDR3 coding sequence is TGTGCCAGCAGTTTAGGTTGGCAGATTAGCAATCAGCCCCAGCATTTT.